This TCR beta chain was sequenced in a study of blood T cell repertoires in COVID-19. Germline CDR1 and CDR2: SGHDT and YYEEEE. The CDR3 length is 17 residues. V gave up 0 bases and J gave up 3 bases; unmatched junction bases: 6. Profiling relied on immunoSEQ multiplex PCR, and the TCRdb table lists in-frame clones only, not all of them. The repertoire holds about 45,000 clones, with around four fifths as singletons. The J gene is TRBJ2-3, the V gene TRBV5-6, with TRBD2 identical over 11 bases. Sequencing was performed on peripheral blood. This TCR was recovered from a woman aged 80 or older with acute or convalescent COVID-19. The CDR3: CASSLVSSGGSTDTQYF. The CDR3, as DNA: TGTGCCAGCAGCTTGGTGTCTAGCGGGGGGTCTACAGATACGCAGTATTTT.